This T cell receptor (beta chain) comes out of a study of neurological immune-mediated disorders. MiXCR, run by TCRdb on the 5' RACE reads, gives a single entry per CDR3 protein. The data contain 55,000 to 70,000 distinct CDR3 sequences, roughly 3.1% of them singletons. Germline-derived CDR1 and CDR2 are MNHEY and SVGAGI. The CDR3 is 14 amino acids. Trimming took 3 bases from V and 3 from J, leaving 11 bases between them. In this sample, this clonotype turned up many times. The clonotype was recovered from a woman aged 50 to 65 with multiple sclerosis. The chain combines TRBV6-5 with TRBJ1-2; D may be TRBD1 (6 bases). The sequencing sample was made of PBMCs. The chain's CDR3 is CASSYGGGYYGYTF. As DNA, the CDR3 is TGTGCCAGCAGTTATGGCGGGGGCTACTATGGCTACACCTTC.